The clone carrying this T cell receptor beta chain was seen only once. Its antigen is undetermined. This specimen belongs to a study of Ad26.COV2.S vaccination and SARS-CoV-2 variants. Overall study context: Within the COV1001 Ad26.COV2.S trial arm, the donor was enrolled. Intramuscular Ad26.COV2.S at 5x10^10 or 1x10^11 viral particles. The study, taken as a whole, reports: Using TCR breadth and depth analyses may have led to underestimated total T cell responses.

The CDR3 is made up of 14 amino acids. Germline CDR1 SEHNR, CDR2 FQNEAQ (reference sequence). The ends were cut back, 5 bases at V and 4 bases at J, with 14 bases in the middle. Data came from immunoSEQ multiplex PCR; TCRdb stores just in-frame clones and leaves some out. The sample lists roughly 350,000 clones, 88% occurring once. The treatment denotes: about 20 received Ad26.COV2.S at low or high dose, single or two shots; roughly five received placebo; per-sample allocation not given. Collection of the samples took place on day 63 after the first injection of vaccine or placebo. V is TRBV7-9 and J is TRBJ1-1; D call uncertain. This sequence originates from a person between 18 and 65 years old who received the Ad26.COV2.S COVID-19 vaccine or a placebo. Here the sequenced sample was peripheral blood, taken in a trial of Ad26.COV2.S vaccine versus placebo. CDR3 sequence reads: CASSPPVTGTEAFF. The CDR3 DNA reads TGTGCCAGCAGCCCCCCTGTGACGGGCACTGAAGCTTTCTTT. Full variable domain (remainder filled in from reference TRBV7-9 and TRBJ1-1): DTGVSQNPRHKITKRGQNVTFRCDPISEHNRLYWYRQTLGQGPEFLTYFQNEAQLEKSRLLSDRFSAERPKGSFSTLEIQRTEQGDSAMYLCASSPPVTGTEAFFGQGTRLTVV.